Presented here are 10 T cell receptor beta chains from one specimen sequenced in a study of blood T cell repertoires in COVID-19. Only in-frame clones appear in the TCRdb table, and some are missing; sequencing was by immunoSEQ multiplex PCR. Seen here are roughly 250,000 clones, 80% to 90% observed once, and the top ten hold 3.5% to 4.5%. Sequencing was performed on PBMCs or T cells enriched from blood (not recorded which). The receptors shown here come from a young woman who had recovered from COVID-19.

In its sample, this clone was seen a few times. The rearrangement joins TRBV28 to TRBJ1-5; 7 nucleotides line up with TRBD1. The CDR3 sequence is 16 residues long. The ends lost 6 bases at V and 2 bases at J; junction bases unmatched: 10. Germline V gene data show CDR1 as MDHEN and CDR2 as SYDVKM. The CDR3 region has the DNA TGTGCCAGCAGGACGGGACAGCGAGGCGGCAATCAGCCCCAGCATTTT. Protein product: CASRTGQRGGNQPQHF.

The chain joins TRBV9 to TRBJ2-1; TRBD2 matches 8 bases. The CDR3 covers 15 residues. The V segment lost 0 bases and the J segment 8 bases; nucleotides outside the gene matches: 7. Germline V gives CDR1 SGDLS, CDR2 YYNGEE. The CDR3 DNA follows: TGTGCCAGCAGCGTAGAGAAGCGGGAGTCGGATGAGCAGTTCTTC. This sequence encodes CASSVEKRESDEQFF.

This chain connects TRBV19 to TRBJ2-7; 8 nucleotides agree with TRBD1. The CDR3 consists of 17 residues. Germline values: CDR1 LNHDA, CDR2 SQIVND (reference sequence). Trimming took 4 bases from V and 1 from J; bases not matched to a gene: 12. CDR3 in amino acids: CASSTYSRGLGSYEQYF. The CDR3 coding sequence is TGTGCCAGTAGTACATACTCCAGGGGGCTGGGATCCTACGAGCAGTACTTC.

This clone was counted between two and nine times. The V gene is TRBV11-2, the J gene TRBJ1-5; 8 nucleotides agree with TRBD1. The trim removed 1 base at V and 4 bases at J, leaving 6 bases unmatched. The CDR3 runs to 16 residues. Germline V gene sequence: CDR1 SGHAT, CDR2 FQNNGV. The CDR3 loop is CASSLGGTGINQPQHF. The CDR3 bases are TGTGCCAGCAGCTTAGGCGGGACAGGAATTAATCAGCCCCAGCATTTT.

This chain's CDR3 is CSVWETSASNEQFF. As DNA, the CDR3 is TGCAGCGTTTGGGAGACTAGCGCTTCCAATGAGCAGTTCTTC. V is TRBV29-1 and J is TRBJ2-1, with 8 bases that match TRBD2. V lost 5 bases, J lost 6 bases, and 9 bases stayed unmatched. This CDR3 region has 14 residues. Germline V gives CDR1 SQVTM, CDR2 ANQGSEA.

With respect to this clone: This specimen includes other DNA sequences encoding the same CDR3. The chain is built from TRBV28 and TRBJ2-1; D gene unclear. The V gene lost 5 bases and the J gene lost 6 bases, with 5 bases spanning the gap. The CDR3 is made up of 11 amino acids. Per the germline V gene, CDR1 is MDHEN and CDR2 is SYDVKM. The CDR3 loop is CASSPLNEQFF. CDR3 DNA: TGTGCCAGCAGTCCCCTCAATGAGCAGTTCTTC.

This clone was observed a single time. The chain is built from TRBV7-6 and TRBJ2-7; D remains unclear. The CDR3 is made up of 13 amino acids. Germline CDR1 SGHVS, CDR2 FNYEAQ. V lost 3 bases, J lost 0 bases, and 6 bases lay in between. The DNA for the CDR3 is TGTGCCAGCAGCTTGGGCGACTCCTACGAGCAGTACTTC. Translating gives CASSLGDSYEQYF.

This clone was seen only a few times. The genes are TRBV2 and TRBJ2-7; 7 nucleotides align to TRBD2. The CDR3 totals 13 residues. Trimming at V came to 6 bases and at J to 3 bases, leaving 5 bases not matched to a gene. Germline CDR1 reads SNHLY; CDR2 reads FYNNEI. The CDR3 region is CASSPREGYEQYF. CDR3 sequence (DNA): TGTGCCAGCAGCCCCAGGGAGGGCTACGAGCAGTACTTC.

The chain has TRBV7-9 and TRBJ2-5; 7 nucleotides align to TRBD1. V shed 5 bases, J shed 4 bases, and the junction held 7 bases outside the gene matches. This CDR3 has 14 amino acids. Germline assignment: CDR1 SEHNR and CDR2 FQNEAQ (reference sequence). The CDR3 DNA follows: TGTGCCAGCAGCGCACGACAGGGTACAGAGACCCAGTACTTC. Translated: CASSARQGTETQYF.

The chain couples TRBV11-2 to TRBJ2-5, with 9 bases lining up with TRBD1. CDR3 size: 15 residues. The germline gives CDR1 SGHAT, CDR2 FQNNGV. Trimming removed 7 bases from V and 1 base from J; junction bases left unmatched: 7. The CDR3 spells CASTNSGQGQETQYF. In DNA, the CDR3 is TGTGCCAGCACCAACTCGGGACAGGGCCAAGAGACCCAGTACTTC. Together with reference TRBV11-2 and TRBJ2-5, the CDR3 gives the full variable domain: EAGVAQSPRYKIIEKRQSVAFWCNPISGHATLYWYQQILGQGPKLLIQFQNNGVVDDSQLPKDRFSAERLKGVDSTLKIQPAKLEDSAVYLCASTNSGQGQETQYFGPGTRLLVL.